These 13 T cell receptor beta chains were all obtained from the same sample, sequenced in a study of tumor-infiltrating lymphocytes in primary liver carcinoma. Co-extraction yielded RNA and DNA from around 20-30 mg of unsorted bulk tissue. A constant-region primer served to make TCR beta cDNA from approximately 490 ng total RNA. ARM-PCR, slightly modified, supplied the TCR beta libraries through three nested multiplex PCR rounds. Each of the first two PCR rounds ran roughly 9 cycles with TRBV1-TRBV30 forward and C-beta reverse primers. One entry per CDR3 protein, called by TCRdb with MiXCR from the multiplex PCR reads. This sample carries about 20,000 distinct CDR3 sequences, under 85% of them seen once, and the ten largest clones take 40%. Sequenced: liver tumor tissue from sampling region 4. The subset: tumor region T4, right-lateral pole. The receptors here all came from a woman aged 30 to 39 with primary liver carcinoma and hepatitis B virus infection.

This clonotype was seen ten or more times. A clone one base away is much larger, so this may be a read error. The chain links TRBV4-3 to TRBJ2-2; the D gene is possibly TRBD2 (5 bases). This CDR3 is built from 12 residues. From germline, CDR1 is LGHNA and CDR2 YSLEER. CDR3 region: CASRLGTGVLFF. The CDR3, as DNA: TGCGCCAGCAGACTTGGCACCGGGGTGCTGTTTTTT.

About this clonotype itself: The conserved phenylalanine or tryptophan normally closing the CDR3 is absent here, so this likely arose from a read error. The chain employs TRBV20-1 and TRBJ1-1, with D perhaps TRBD1 (5 bases). V was cut by 3 bases and J by 3 bases, with 14 bases left in between. CDR1 and CDR2 (germline): DFQATT, SNEGSKA (reference sequence). There are 14 residues in the CDR3. Written as DNA, the CDR3 is TGCAGTGCTAGTTTGGGGCCCGGGGACACTGAAGCTTTCTTA. The encoded protein is CSASLGPGDTEAFL.

The chain joins TRBV29-1 to TRBJ2-1, with 7 nucleotides matching TRBD2. The CDR3 runs 17 residues. With 4 bases clipped from V and 1 base from J, the junction kept 13 bases outside the gene matches. From germline, CDR1 is SQVTM and CDR2 ANQGSEA. The CDR3 loop reads CSVGGGLELPSYNEQFF. For the CDR3, the DNA is TGCAGCGTTGGGGGGGGTCTGGAACTACCGTCCTACAATGAGCAGTTCTTC.

The chain combines TRBV12-3 or TRBV12-4 with TRBJ2-1; 11 nucleotides match TRBD2. The CDR3 is made up of 15 amino acids. V trimming: 6 bases; J trimming: 13 bases; junction bases outside the gene matches: 14. The CDR3 loop is CASSLPGTSGLVQFF. The CDR3, as DNA: TGTGCCAGCAGCCTGCCCGGGACTAGCGGACTTGTTCAGTTCTTC.

A note on this clonotype: At one end the junction does not follow the germline gene, possibly because of a read error. The chain combines TRBV4-3 with TRBJ2-7; D not certain. The germline V gene has CDR1 LGHNA and CDR2 YSLEER. The CDR3 runs 15 residues. The CDR3 sequence is CASSLDFQGSYEQYF. As DNA, the CDR3 is TGCGCCAGTAGCCTAGATTTTCAAGGGTCCTACGAGCAGTACTTC.

Of note for this clonotype: One end of the junction varies from germline; a read error may be responsible. The rearrangement joins TRBV11-2 to TRBJ2-1; tentatively, D is TRBD1 (5 bases). Germline-derived CDR1 and CDR2 are SGHAT and FQNNGV. CDR3 length equals 11 residues. CDR3 bases: TGTGCCAACCGACAGCTTAATGATCAGCTCTTC. Translating gives CANRQLNDQLF.

As for this clonotype: It is likely a read error, because the conserved phenylalanine at the end of the CDR3 is missing. The rearrangement uses TRBV12-3 or TRBV12-4 and TRBJ2-3; D unclear. The CDR3 is 17 amino acids. Here the CDR3 DNA reads TGCGCCAGCAGTCCCCTCCTAGGACCACAAAGCACAGATATGCAGTATGTT. Amino acids: CASSPLLGPQSTDMQYV.

Note on this clonotype: The junction departs from the called germline gene at one end, perhaps through a read error. V and J are TRBV7-8 and TRBJ2-7; D gene ambiguous. Germline CDR1 reads SGHVS; CDR2 reads FQNEAQ. CDR3 size: 16 residues. The CDR3 region has the DNA TGTGCCAGCAGCGCCCCCCCGGGCCTCGCCCCCTACGACCAGTACTTC. Its translation: CASSAPPGLAPYDQYF.

The chain recombines TRBV6-5 with TRBJ2-7; TRBD1 matches at 9 bases. Losses at the gene ends were 5 bases for V and 4 bases for J; bases not matched to a gene: 9. Germline-derived CDR1 and CDR2 are MNHEY and SVGAGI. The CDR3 contains 15 residues. This chain's CDR3 is CASSVPRQGGYEQYF. In DNA, the CDR3 is TGTGCCAGCAGTGTCCCTCGACAGGGGGGTTACGAGCAGTACTTC.

About this clonotype: Relative to the germline gene, one junction end is altered; a read error may explain this. The chain joins TRBV5-6 to TRBJ2-2; D unresolved. The germline gives CDR1 SGHDT, CDR2 YYEEEE. This CDR3 spans 15 amino acids. CDR3 nucleotides: TGTGCCAGCAGCTTTGCACCCAGAGTCACCGAGGAGCTGTTCTTT. This translates into CASSFAPRVTEELFF.

As to this clonotype: The conserved final phenylalanine or tryptophan is absent from the CDR3, which likely points to a read error. It is unclear where the CDR3 begins or ends on the DNA, so no DNA is shown, and the CDR3 is as TCRdb lists it. The chain is built from TRBV12-3 or TRBV12-4 and TRBJ2-5; the table's D call TRBD1 went unverified against the DNA. The CDR3 comprises 15 residues, both ends counted. Here the CDR3 reads CASSTYTGSKETHYS.

V usage is TRBV5-6 and J usage is TRBJ2-5, with D possibly TRBD2 on 6 matching bases. CDR3 length: 13 amino acids. From germline, CDR1 is SGHDT and CDR2 YYEEEE. V was shortened by 7 bases and J by 5 bases, with 15 bases between the two germline ends. The CDR3: CASGETRWETQYF. As DNA, the CDR3 is TGTGCCAGCGGAGAGACTAGATGGGAGACCCAGTACTTC.

A word on this clonotype: Germline and junction disagree at one end, which may indicate a read error. J is TRBJ1-1 and V is TRBV11-3; D remains unclear. This CDR3 spans 14 amino acids. Germline V gene lookup returns CDR1 SGHNT and CDR2 YENEEA. CDR3 nucleotide sequence: TGTGCCAGCAGCTTAAAAGTTGCGATCACCGAAGTTTTCTTT. This translates into CASSLKVAITEVFF.